The 10 T cell receptor beta chains below were found in one sample sequenced in a study of shared T cell receptors in the human thymus. Assay: immunoSEQ multiplex PCR; the TCRdb copy retains only in-frame clones and omits some. The sample includes roughly 560,000 clones, approximately 80% seen only once; the top ten take about 0.013%. This same sample was also part of a study on human thymus T cells.

The sequencing sample was made of thymocytes. The receptors stem from a boy younger than two with a congenital heart defect.

The CDR3 loop is CASSLAGTENTEAFF. CDR3 nucleotide sequence: TGTGCCAGCAGCTTGGCTGGGACTGAGAACACTGAAGCTTTCTTT. V and J are TRBV5-6 and TRBJ1-1, with D possibly being TRBD1 (5 bases). The V end lost 0 bases, the J end lost 1 base, and 10 bases lay between the germline ends. CDR1 is SGHDT and CDR2 is YYEEEE in the germline V gene. The CDR3 extends over 15 amino acids.

This chain joins TRBV9 and TRBJ2-2, with 7 bases lining up with TRBD1. With V trimmed by 1 base and J by 4 bases, 13 bases remained unmatched. CDR3 length: 18 amino acids. Germline lookup yields CDR1 SGDLS and CDR2 YYNGEE. The DNA for the CDR3 is TGTGCCAGCAGCGTATCAGAAAGGGGACAGAGGATCACCGGGGAGCTGTTTTTT. As protein: CASSVSERGQRITGELFF.

This clone was observed a handful of times. The chain uses TRBV4-1 and TRBJ2-7, with 8 bases matching TRBD1. CDR3 length equals 16 residues. Trimming at V came to 0 bases and at J to 7 bases, leaving 11 bases not matched to a gene. The germline V gene has CDR1 MGHRA and CDR2 YSYEKL. CDR3 coding DNA: TGCGCCAGCAGCCAAGAAGGGCGGGGACAGGCTAAAGAGCAGTACTTC. Translated, it gives CASSQEGRGQAKEQYF.

The chain combines TRBV6-1 with TRBJ2-7, with D perhaps matching TRBD1 (5 bases). CDR1 MNHNS and CDR2 SASEGT come from the germline V gene. The CDR3 extends over 14 amino acids. V was trimmed by 1 base and J by 7 bases, leaving 14 bases between them. The CDR3 coding sequence is TGTGCCAGCAGTGAAGGGGGCAGGGTGGGGGAGCAGTACTTC. The encoded protein is CASSEGGRVGEQYF.

The chain combines TRBV27 with TRBJ2-7, with 7 positions matching TRBD1. The V gene's germline CDR1 is MNHEY and CDR2 SMNVEV (reference sequence). Trimming removed 5 bases from V and 3 bases from J; junction bases left unmatched: 10. This CDR3 has 15 residues. The CDR3: CASSPPRQGNYEQYF. The CDR3 DNA follows: TGTGCCAGCAGTCCACCCCGACAGGGAAACTACGAGCAGTACTTC.

This clone appeared a few times. At one boundary the junction diverges from the germline segment, which might be a read error. The chain has TRBV5-4 and TRBJ2-7, with D possibly being TRBD2 (7 bases). Germline-derived CDR1 and CDR2 are SGHNT and YYREEE (reference sequence). This CDR3 is built from 12 residues. CDR3 amino acids: CASSLRGAPSVF. CDR3 DNA sequence: TGTGCCAGCAGCTTGCGGGGGGCGCCGTCGGTCTTC.

V gene TRBV9 combines with J gene TRBJ2-1; tentative D call: TRBD1 (6 bases). CDR3 length equals 13 residues. Germline CDR1 reads SGDLS; CDR2 reads YYNGEE. The V end lost 0 bases, the J end lost 5 bases, and 6 bases lay between the germline ends. The CDR3 loop reads CASSVGQDNEQFF. CDR3 bases: TGTGCCAGCAGCGTAGGACAGGACAATGAGCAGTTCTTC.

V gene TRBV27 combines with J gene TRBJ2-2, with 11 nucleotides matching TRBD2. The V gene end was trimmed by 4 bases and the J gene end by 4 bases; junction bases not matched to a gene: 11. Germline CDR1 MNHEY, CDR2 SMNVEV (reference sequence). The CDR3 contains 18 residues. CDR3 loop: CASSSWTSGPPPTGELFF. As DNA, the CDR3 is TGTGCCAGCAGTTCCTGGACTAGCGGGCCGCCCCCCACCGGGGAGCTGTTTTTT.

V gene TRBV15 combines with J gene TRBJ2-7, with 7 bases aligning to TRBD1. This CDR3 contains 15 residues. Per germline, CDR1 LNHNV and CDR2 YYDKDF (reference sequence). The V segment lost 5 bases and the J segment 3 bases; nucleotides outside the gene matches: 10. CDR3 sequence (DNA): TGTGCCACCAGCGGAAACAGGGGTCCTTTCTACGAGCAGTACTTC. Translation: CATSGNRGPFYEQYF.

This clone was seen more than once but under ten times. The chain employs TRBV5-1 and TRBJ2-7; D uncertain. V was trimmed by 0 bases and J by 3 bases, leaving 10 bases between them. The CDR3 consists of 14 residues. The germline V gene has CDR1 SGHRS and CDR2 YFSETQ. The CDR3 sequence: CASSLGKRSYEQYF. Here the CDR3 DNA reads TGCGCCAGCAGCTTGGGCAAGCGTAGCTACGAGCAGTACTTC.